This T cell receptor beta chain was captured in a study of blood T cell repertoires in COVID-19. Sequencing was performed with immunoSEQ multiplex PCR; in TCRdb, only in-frame clones are kept and a portion is missing. The table has roughly 140,000 clones, 75% to 90% seen once. The CDR3 spans 17 residues. The ends were cut back, 2 bases at V and 7 bases at J, with 23 bases in the middle. Germline values: CDR1 SGHTA, CDR2 FQGNSA. The sequence was collected from a woman aged 60 to 75 with active COVID-19. This chain joins TRBV7-2 and TRBJ2-5; D may be TRBD1 (6 bases). Sequencing input: peripheral blood. The CDR3 spells CASSLPYRATLKRTQYF. CDR3 DNA: TGTGCCAGCAGCTTACCCTACAGGGCTACTCTGAAGAGGACCCAGTACTTC.